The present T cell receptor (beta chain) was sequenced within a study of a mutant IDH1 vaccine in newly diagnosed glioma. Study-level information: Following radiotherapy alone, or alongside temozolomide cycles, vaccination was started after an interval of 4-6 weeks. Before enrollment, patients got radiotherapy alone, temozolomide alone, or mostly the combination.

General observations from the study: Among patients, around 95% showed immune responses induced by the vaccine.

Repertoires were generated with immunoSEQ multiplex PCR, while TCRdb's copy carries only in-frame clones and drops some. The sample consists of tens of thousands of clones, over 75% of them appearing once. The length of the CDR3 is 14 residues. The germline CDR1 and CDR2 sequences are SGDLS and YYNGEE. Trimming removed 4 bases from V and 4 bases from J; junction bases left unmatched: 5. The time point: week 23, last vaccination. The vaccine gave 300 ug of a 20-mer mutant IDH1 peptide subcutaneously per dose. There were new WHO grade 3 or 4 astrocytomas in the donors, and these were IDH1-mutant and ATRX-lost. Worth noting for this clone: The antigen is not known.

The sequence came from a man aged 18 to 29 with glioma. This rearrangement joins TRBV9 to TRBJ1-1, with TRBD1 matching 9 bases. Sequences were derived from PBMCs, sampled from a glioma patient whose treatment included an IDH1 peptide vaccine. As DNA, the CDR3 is TGTGCCAGCAGCTCAAGACAGGGGGGCACTGAAGCTTTCTTT. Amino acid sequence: CASSSRQGGTEAFF.